Listed below are T cell receptor beta chains from one sample, sequenced in a study of shared clonotypes between healthy human individuals. The method was immunoSEQ multiplex PCR; TCRdb's version includes in-frame clones alone and lacks a portion of them. The profile shows roughly 2.1 million clones, roughly 91% of them singletons. Sequencing was performed on naive CD8+ T cells from PBMCs. All receptors come from a man aged 18 to 29 in good health. Some clones in this sample may be carry-over from other donors' samples. Each CDR3 is given with its conserved first and last residue. A D gene is named only where the DNA matches it firmly. Rows may omit the clone size; those that give it use once, few, many or a size class.

D: TRBD2
J: TRBJ2-1
size: -
V: TRBV7-6
CDR3: CASSSDLGGFNEQFF
DNA: TGTGCCAGCAGCTCCGACCTGGGGGGGTTCAATGAGCAGTTCTTC

D: -
J: TRBJ1-5
size: -
V: TRBV6-1
CDR3: CASSEPFNSNQPQHF
DNA: TGTGCCAGCAGTGAACCTTTCAATAGCAATCAGCCCCAGCATTTT

D: TRBD1
J: TRBJ2-7
size: -
V: TRBV28
CDR3: CASSDPRQGILEQYF
DNA: TGTGCCAGCAGTGATCCCCGACAGGGGATTCTCGAGCAGTACTTC

D: TRBD2
J: TRBJ2-3
size: -
V: TRBV4-2
CDR3: CASSQDPSGSADTQYF
DNA: TGTGCCAGCAGCCAAGATCCTAGCGGGTCCGCGGATACGCAGTATTTT

D: -
J: TRBJ2-2
size: -
V: TRBV2
CDR3: CASSEASVYTGELFF
DNA: TGTGCCAGCAGTGAAGCCAGCGTCTACACCGGGGAGCTGTTTTTT

D: TRBD2
J: TRBJ2-3
size: -
V: TRBV6-4
CDR3: CASSGGLASTDTQYF
DNA: TGTGCCAGCAGTGGGGGACTAGCCTCCACAGATACGCAGTATTTT

D: -
J: TRBJ1-5
size: few
V: TRBV19
CDR3: CASSPTGNQPQHF
DNA: TGTGCCAGTAGTCCCACAGGGAATCAGCCCCAGCATTTT

D: TRBD2
J: TRBJ2-7
size: -
V: TRBV6-1
CDR3: CASSEGGSSSYEQYF
DNA: TGTGCCAGCAGTGAAGGCGGGAGTAGTTCCTACGAGCAGTACTTC

D: TRBD1
J: TRBJ1-5
size: -
V: TRBV27
CDR3: CASSPGTGGNQPQHF
DNA: TGTGCCAGCAGCCCCGGGACAGGGGGAAATCAGCCCCAGCATTTT

D: -
J: TRBJ2-7
size: -
V: TRBV5-6
CDR3: CASSLASLLDEQYF
DNA: TGTGCCAGCAGCTTGGCGAGTCTACTCGACGAGCAGTACTTC

D: -
J: TRBJ2-7
size: -
V: TRBV6-5
CDR3: CASSYSTGFYEQYF
DNA: TGTGCCAGCAGTTACTCGACGGGGTTCTACGAGCAGTACTTC

D: -
J: TRBJ1-1
size: -
V: TRBV6-1
CDR3: CASSGSPSYFGAFF
DNA: TGTGCCAGCAGTGGGTCCCCCTCGTACTTTGGAGCTTTCTTT

D: -
J: TRBJ1-2
size: -
V: TRBV27
CDR3: CASRTGFRGYTF
DNA: TGTGCCAGCAGGACAGGCTTCAGGGGCTACACCTTC

D: -
J: TRBJ1-1
size: -
V: TRBV4-2
CDR3: CASSQVGSKNTEAFF
DNA: TGTGCCAGCAGCCAAGTAGGCTCCAAAAACACTGAAGCTTTCTTT

D: TRBD1
J: TRBJ1-5
size: -
V: TRBV13
CDR3: CASSLGTGNQPQHF
DNA: TGTGCCAGCAGCTTGGGGACAGGCAATCAGCCCCAGCATTTT

D: -
J: TRBJ1-3
size: -
V: TRBV2
CDR3: CASSDSGPNTIYF
DNA: TGTGCCAGCAGTGACAGCGGACCAAACACCATATATTTT

D: -
J: TRBJ2-7
size: -
V: TRBV9
CDR3: CASSVSDRNSYEQYF
DNA: TGTGCCAGCAGCGTATCTGACAGAAACTCCTACGAGCAGTACTTC

D: -
J: TRBJ2-1
size: -
V: TRBV4-1
CDR3: CASSQMGLLLNEQFF
DNA: TGCGCCAGCAGCCAGATGGGACTGCTCCTCAATGAGCAGTTCTTC

D: -
J: TRBJ1-1
size: -
V: TRBV19
CDR3: CASRVTVKDTEAFF
DNA: TGTGCCAGTAGGGTGACGGTAAAGGACACTGAAGCTTTCTTT

D: -
J: TRBJ2-5
size: -
V: TRBV7-7
CDR3: CASSLGVWEETQYF
DNA: TGTGCCAGCAGCTTAGGGGTCTGGGAAGAGACCCAGTACTTC

D: -
J: TRBJ2-2
size: -
V: TRBV6-4
CDR3: CASSQTLTGITGELFF
DNA: TGTGCCAGCAGCCAAACCTTAACAGGGATCACCGGGGAGCTGTTTTTT

D: -
J: TRBJ2-3
size: -
V: TRBV19
CDR3: CASSGGTRLFTDTQYF
DNA: TGTGCCAGTAGTGGGGGAACCAGGCTTTTCACAGATACGCAGTATTTT

D: -
J: TRBJ2-1
size: -
V: TRBV25-1
CDR3: CASSLSFRDVAYNEQFF
DNA: TGTGCCAGCAGTCTATCATTCCGGGACGTGGCCTACAATGAGCAGTTCTTC

D: TRBD2
J: TRBJ2-3
size: -
V: TRBV10-3
CDR3: CAISDLTSGHFTDTQYF
DNA: TGTGCCATCAGTGACCTAACTAGCGGGCATTTCACAGATACGCAGTATTTT

D: TRBD2
J: TRBJ2-1
size: -
V: TRBV4-2
CDR3: CASSSRREVGDEQFF
DNA: TGTGCCAGCAGCAGCCGCCGGGAGGTGGGGGATGAGCAGTTCTTC

D: -
J: TRBJ2-7
size: once
V: TRBV4-3
CDR3: CASSQDDGGLPEQYF
DNA: TGCGCCAGCAGCCAAGATGATGGGGGTTTGCCCGAGCAGTACTTC

D: -
J: TRBJ2-1
size: -
V: TRBV27
CDR3: CASRGLGYNEQFF
DNA: TGTGCCAGCAGGGGTTTGGGCTACAATGAGCAGTTCTTC

D: -
J: TRBJ2-7
size: -
V: TRBV10-1
CDR3: CASSEDRNYEQYF
DNA: TGCGCCAGCAGTGAGGACAGGAACTACGAGCAGTACTTC

D: -
J: TRBJ2-7
size: -
V: TRBV7-3
CDR3: CASSPLAIPYF
DNA: TGTGCCAGCAGCCCCCTAGCGATTCCGTACTTC

D: TRBD1
J: TRBJ2-1
size: -
V: TRBV7-9
CDR3: CASQRGGLSSYNEQFF
DNA: TGTGCCAGCCAGAGAGGGGGCCTAAGCTCCTACAATGAGCAGTTCTTC